These T cell receptor beta chains were read from a single sample in a study of vaccination and CD4 T cells after COVID-19. These receptors' antigens are unknown. TCRdb recomputed calls from the PCR reads with MiXCR, one row per CDR3 protein. Of 15,000 to 20,000 distinct CDR3 sequences in the sample, about 35% are singletons; the top ten hold roughly 15%. The sample consisted of cultured CD4+ T cells from blood. Receptors were obtained from a human donor with COVID-19. Each CDR3 is given with its conserved first and last residue.

v_gene	len	j_gene	CDR3aa
TRBV20-1	15	TRBJ1-5	CSARYAGDGSQPQHF
TRBV7-9	15	TRBJ2-1	CASSFFSGGPNEQFF
TRBV5-1	17	TRBJ2-3	CASSRGFGGGATDTQYF
TRBV7-6	14	TRBJ1-1	CASSLDPGNTEAFF
TRBV27	13	TRBJ1-5	CASSGPGNQPQHF
TRBV20-1	16	TRBJ2-3	CSTSFHFGGSTDTQYF
TRBV7-2	13	TRBJ2-1	CASSSGRHGGQFF
TRBV29-1	11	TRBJ1-1	CSVESGTEAFF
TRBV11-3	14	TRBJ1-1	CASSLDLGNTEAFF
TRBV19	15	TRBJ1-5	CASSLEVGRDQPQHF
TRBV4-1	14	TRBJ1-1	CASSQATGVTEAFF
TRBV6-1	14	TRBJ1-5	CASSEATLNQPQHF
TRBV2	15	TRBJ1-2	CASSAAGGSNYGYTF
TRBV6-2/TRBV6-3	13	TRBJ1-5	CASTDNSNQPQHF
TRBV25-1	16	TRBJ1-6	CATPKPRGQKYSPLHF
TRBV11-2	15	TRBJ2-5	CASSFLSRDEETQYF
TRBV5-1	15	TRBJ1-5	CASSQYGGVDQPQHF
TRBV6-1	13	TRBJ1-5	CASNRVSNQPQHF
TRBV11-1	14	TRBJ1-6	CASSLKPNSSPLHF
TRBV19	19	TRBJ1-5	CASSNQRGRPRYSNQPQHF
TRBV10-3	14	TRBJ1-5	CAIGDSYSNQPQHF
TRBV10-2	13	TRBJ1-1	CASSELAREVAFF
TRBV7-2	14	TRBJ2-3	CASSLASSTDTQYF
TRBV6-5	12	TRBJ1-4	CASSYSGEKLFF
TRBV7-2	15	TRBJ1-3	CASSLFSGSGNTIYF
TRBV7-2	15	TRBJ2-3	CASSPGVLFGTAQYF
TRBV4-2	13	TRBJ1-5	CASSQDRNQPQHF
TRBV18	14	TRBJ1-2	CASFRGQGEYGYTF
TRBV6-2/TRBV6-3	14	TRBJ2-5	CASSSDYYQETQYF